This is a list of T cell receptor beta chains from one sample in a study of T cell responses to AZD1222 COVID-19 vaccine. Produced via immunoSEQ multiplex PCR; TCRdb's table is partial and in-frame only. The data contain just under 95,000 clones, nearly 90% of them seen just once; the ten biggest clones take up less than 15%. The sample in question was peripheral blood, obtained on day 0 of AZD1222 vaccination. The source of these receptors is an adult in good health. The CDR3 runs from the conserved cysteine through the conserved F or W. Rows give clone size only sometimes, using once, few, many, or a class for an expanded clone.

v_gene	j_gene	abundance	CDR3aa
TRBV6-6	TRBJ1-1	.	CASSRSGYATDTEAFF
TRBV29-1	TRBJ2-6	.	CSVRGQGAPGANVLTF
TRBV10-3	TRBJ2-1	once	CAIKGEAGGPHAYNEQFF
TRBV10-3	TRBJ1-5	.	CAISLDRSNQPQHF
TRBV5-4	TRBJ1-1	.	CASSLGHQMMNTEAFF
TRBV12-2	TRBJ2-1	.	CASRFLLAVYNEQFF
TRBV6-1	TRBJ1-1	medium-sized	CASSEAGSNTEAFF
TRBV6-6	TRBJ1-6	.	CASSQLGQGAASPLHF
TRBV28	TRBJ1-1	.	CASSLGQGFDTEAFF
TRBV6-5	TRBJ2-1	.	CAGGSLDLWDEQFF
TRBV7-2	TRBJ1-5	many	CASSAGQGAWEPQHF
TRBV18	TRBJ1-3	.	CASSPETPSSGNTIYF
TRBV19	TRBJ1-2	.	CASSIGTAYGYTF
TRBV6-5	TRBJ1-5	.	CASFGSDNQPQHF
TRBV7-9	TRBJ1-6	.	CASSSLTGGRPLHF